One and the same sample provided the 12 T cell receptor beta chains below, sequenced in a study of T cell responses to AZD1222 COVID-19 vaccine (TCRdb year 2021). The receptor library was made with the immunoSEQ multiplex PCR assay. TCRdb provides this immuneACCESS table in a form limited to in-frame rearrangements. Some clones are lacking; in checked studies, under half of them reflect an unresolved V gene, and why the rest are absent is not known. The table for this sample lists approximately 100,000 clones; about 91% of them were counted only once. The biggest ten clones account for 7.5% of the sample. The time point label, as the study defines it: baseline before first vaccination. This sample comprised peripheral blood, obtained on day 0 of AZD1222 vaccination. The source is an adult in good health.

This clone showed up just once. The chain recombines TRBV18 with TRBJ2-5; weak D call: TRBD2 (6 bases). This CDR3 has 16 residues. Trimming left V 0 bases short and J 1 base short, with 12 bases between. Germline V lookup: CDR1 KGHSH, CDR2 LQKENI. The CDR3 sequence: CASSPPRLGGQETQYF. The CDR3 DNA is TGTGCCAGCTCACCACCTAGATTGGGGGGCCAAGAGACCCAGTACTTC.

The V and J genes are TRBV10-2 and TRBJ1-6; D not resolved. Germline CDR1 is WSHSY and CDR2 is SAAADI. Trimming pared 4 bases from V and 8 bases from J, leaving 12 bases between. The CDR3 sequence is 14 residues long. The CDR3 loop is CASSGPEVHSPLHF. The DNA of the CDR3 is TGCGCCAGCAGTGGTCCAGAGGTTCATTCACCCCTCCACTTT.

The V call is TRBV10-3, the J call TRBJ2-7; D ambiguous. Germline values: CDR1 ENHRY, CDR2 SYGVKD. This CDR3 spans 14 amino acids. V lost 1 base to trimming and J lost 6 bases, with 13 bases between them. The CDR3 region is CAISEYKKSGEQYF. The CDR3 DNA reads TGTGCCATCAGTGAGTATAAGAAAAGTGGCGAGCAGTACTTC.

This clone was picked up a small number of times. CDR3 loop: CASSSPWGEGTDTQYF. The CDR3 DNA reads as TGTGCCAGCAGTTCCCCGTGGGGTGAGGGCACAGATACGCAGTATTTT. The chain carries TRBV27 and TRBJ2-3; the D is unclear. Per the germline V gene, CDR1 is MNHEY and CDR2 is SMNVEV (reference sequence). The V end was cut by 4 bases, the J end by 1 base, with 15 bases between. The CDR3 is 16 amino acids.

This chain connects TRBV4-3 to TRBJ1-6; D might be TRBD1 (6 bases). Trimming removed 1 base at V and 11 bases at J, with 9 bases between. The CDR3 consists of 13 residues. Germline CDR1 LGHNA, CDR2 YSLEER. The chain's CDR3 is CASSQGGLAPLHF. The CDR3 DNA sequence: TGCGCCAGCAGCCAAGGGGGGCTGGCACCCCTCCACTTT.

CDR3 loop: CASSELLGGELFF. CDR3 DNA sequence: TGCGCCAGCAGTGAACTCTTGGGCGGGGAGCTGTTTTTT. The chain uses TRBV10-1 and TRBJ2-2; D is undetermined. V lost 3 bases to trimming and J lost 7 bases, with 9 bases between them. Germline V gene lookup returns CDR1 WNHNN and CDR2 SYGVQD (reference sequence). The CDR3 is made up of 13 amino acids.

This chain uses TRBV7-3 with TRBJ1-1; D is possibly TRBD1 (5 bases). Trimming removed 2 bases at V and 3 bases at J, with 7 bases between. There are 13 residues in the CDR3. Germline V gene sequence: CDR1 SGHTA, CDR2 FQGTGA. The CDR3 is CASSLVGDTEAFF. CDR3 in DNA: TGTGCCAGCAGCTTAGTGGGGGACACTGAAGCTTTCTTT.

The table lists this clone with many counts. CDR3 coding DNA: TGTGCCACCAGTGTGAACTCCTACGAGCAGTACTTC. It is translated as CATSVNSYEQYF. J is TRBJ2-7 and V is TRBV24-1, with no clear D. CDR3 size: 12 residues. Per germline, CDR1 KGHDR and CDR2 SFDVKD. V lost 5 bases and J 0 bases, leaving 4 bases between the germline ends.

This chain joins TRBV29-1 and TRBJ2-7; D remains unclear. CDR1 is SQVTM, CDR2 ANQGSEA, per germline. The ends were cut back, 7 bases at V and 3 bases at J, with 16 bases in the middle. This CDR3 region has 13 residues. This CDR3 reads CSAGSGYVYEQYF. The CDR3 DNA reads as TGCAGCGCCGGTTCAGGTTACGTCTACGAGCAGTACTTC.

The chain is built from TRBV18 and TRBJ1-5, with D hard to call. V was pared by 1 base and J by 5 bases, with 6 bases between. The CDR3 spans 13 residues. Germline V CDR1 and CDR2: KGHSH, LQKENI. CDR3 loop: CASSPRPDQPQHF. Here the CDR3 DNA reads TGTGCCAGCTCACCACGTCCCGATCAGCCCCAGCATTTT.

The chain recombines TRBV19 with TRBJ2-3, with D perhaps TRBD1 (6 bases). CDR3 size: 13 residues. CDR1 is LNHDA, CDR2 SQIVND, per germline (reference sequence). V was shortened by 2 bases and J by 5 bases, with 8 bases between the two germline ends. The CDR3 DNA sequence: TGTGCCAGTAGTATAAAGACAGGAGATACGCAGTATTTT. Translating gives CASSIKTGDTQYF. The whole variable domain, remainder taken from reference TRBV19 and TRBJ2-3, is DGGITQSPKYLFRKEGQNVTLSCEQNLNHDAMYWYRQDPGQGLRLIYYSQIVNDFQKGDIAEGYSVSREKKESFPLTVTSAQKNPTAFYLCASSIKTGDTQYFGPGTRLTVL.

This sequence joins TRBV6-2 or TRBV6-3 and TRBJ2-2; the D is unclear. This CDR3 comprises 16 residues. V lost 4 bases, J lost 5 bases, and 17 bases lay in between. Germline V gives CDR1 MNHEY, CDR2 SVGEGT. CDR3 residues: CASSFRDWSWTGELFF. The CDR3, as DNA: TGTGCCAGCAGTTTTAGAGACTGGAGCTGGACCGGGGAGCTGTTTTTT.